Listed below are T cell receptor beta chains from one sample, sequenced in a study of blood T cell repertoires in COVID-19. Clones were read by immunoSEQ multiplex PCR, and TCRdb kept only the in-frame ones, dropping some. The sample carries fewer than 400,000 clones, around 82% recorded once. Sequencing used peripheral blood. These receptors all stem from a man between 25 and 39 years old with active or convalescent COVID-19. CDR3s include the opening cysteine and the closing phenylalanine or tryptophan. A D gene is named only where the DNA matches it firmly. Clone size is not always given. Where it is, it says once, few, many or a class for expanded clones.

d_call: TRBD1; v_call: TRBV19; clone_size: -; j_call: TRBJ2-7; cdr3_nt: TGTGCCAGCAGGACAGGGGGCGATCCCTCGTCCGAGCAGTACTTC; cdr3_aa: CASRTGGDPSSEQYF
d_call: TRBD2; v_call: TRBV2; clone_size: few; j_call: TRBJ2-1; cdr3_nt: TGTGCCAGCAGCCAGCGGGAGTACGCCTACAATGAGCAGTTCTTC; cdr3_aa: CASSQREYAYNEQFF
d_call: TRBD1; v_call: TRBV27; clone_size: -; j_call: TRBJ1-5; cdr3_nt: TGTGCCAGCAGTCCCCAATGGGACAGCTTTAGCAATCAGCCCCAGCATTTT; cdr3_aa: CASSPQWDSFSNQPQHF
d_call: TRBD1; v_call: TRBV7-8; clone_size: -; j_call: TRBJ2-7; cdr3_nt: TGTGCCAGCAGCGCTTGGGACAGCTCCTACGAGCAGTACTTC; cdr3_aa: CASSAWDSSYEQYF
d_call: -; v_call: TRBV6-5; clone_size: -; j_call: TRBJ2-7; cdr3_nt: TGTGCCACCTCGCTTACAAGCGGGTCTGTCTTCCAGCAGTACTTC; cdr3_aa: CATSLTSGSVFQQYF
d_call: TRBD1; v_call: TRBV5-1; clone_size: -; j_call: TRBJ1-5; cdr3_nt: TGCGCCAGCAGCTTGGGACAGGGGGGTAATCAGCCCCAGCATTTT; cdr3_aa: CASSLGQGGNQPQHF
d_call: TRBD2; v_call: TRBV24-1; clone_size: -; j_call: TRBJ2-3; cdr3_nt: TGTGCCACCAGTGGCACCGGGACTAGCGGTACAGATACGCAGTATTTT; cdr3_aa: CATSGTGTSGTDTQYF
d_call: -; v_call: TRBV29-1; clone_size: -; j_call: TRBJ2-3; cdr3_nt: TGCAGCGTTGACGGGGGAAGCACAGATACGCAGTATTTT; cdr3_aa: CSVDGGSTDTQYF
d_call: -; v_call: TRBV25-1; clone_size: -; j_call: TRBJ1-1; cdr3_nt: TGTGCCAGCCCCCCAGGCCCGTCCCCCCAAGCTTTCTTT; cdr3_aa: CASPPGPSPQAFF
d_call: -; v_call: TRBV12-3/TRBV12-4; clone_size: -; j_call: TRBJ1-4; cdr3_nt: TGTGCCAGCAGTTTCATAGGAGGGGAAAAACTGTTTTTT; cdr3_aa: CASSFIGGEKLFF
d_call: TRBD2; v_call: TRBV7-8; clone_size: -; j_call: TRBJ2-1; cdr3_nt: TGTGCCAGCAGCTTCTTCTGGAGGCGGGAGGCCCTCAATGAGCAGTTCTTC; cdr3_aa: CASSFFWRREALNEQFF
d_call: TRBD1; v_call: TRBV15; clone_size: -; j_call: TRBJ2-7; cdr3_nt: TGTGCCACCAGCAGAACCGGGACAGGTCCCTACGAGCAGTACTTC; cdr3_aa: CATSRTGTGPYEQYF
d_call: -; v_call: TRBV5-5; clone_size: -; j_call: TRBJ2-3; cdr3_nt: TGTGCCAGCAGCTCAGGGTCCTCCCCCCAAGATACGCAGTATTTT; cdr3_aa: CASSSGSSPQDTQYF
d_call: -; v_call: TRBV7-7; clone_size: -; j_call: TRBJ2-3; cdr3_nt: TGTGCCAGCAGCTTAGCGGGGGGGCATGGAGATACGCAGTATTTT; cdr3_aa: CASSLAGGHGDTQYF
d_call: -; v_call: TRBV7-7; clone_size: -; j_call: TRBJ2-2; cdr3_nt: TGTGCCAGCAGCTTGGGGCGGGGTACCGGGGAGCTGTTTTTT; cdr3_aa: CASSLGRGTGELFF
d_call: -; v_call: TRBV4-3; clone_size: once; j_call: TRBJ2-1; cdr3_nt: TGCGCCAGCAGCCAAGTGGGCACGAGGGCCTACAATGAGCAGTTCTTC; cdr3_aa: CASSQVGTRAYNEQFF
d_call: -; v_call: TRBV4-3; clone_size: -; j_call: TRBJ1-2; cdr3_nt: TGCGCCAGCAGCCACCCCAGGTCAGGTCCTTACGATGGCTACACCTTC; cdr3_aa: CASSHPRSGPYDGYTF
d_call: TRBD2; v_call: TRBV5-1; clone_size: -; j_call: TRBJ2-1; cdr3_nt: TGCGCCAGCAGCTTGGCAGGACTAGCGGGAGTAGATGAGCAGTTCTTC; cdr3_aa: CASSLAGLAGVDEQFF
d_call: -; v_call: TRBV9; clone_size: -; j_call: TRBJ2-2; cdr3_nt: TGTGCCAGCAGCGCCCTCGACCCTGGGCACACCGGGGAGCTGTTTTTT; cdr3_aa: CASSALDPGHTGELFF
d_call: -; v_call: TRBV28; clone_size: -; j_call: TRBJ2-5; cdr3_nt: TGTGCCAGCAGTTCTATCGGGTTCCAAGAGACCCAGTACTTC; cdr3_aa: CASSSIGFQETQYF
d_call: TRBD2; v_call: TRBV27; clone_size: -; j_call: TRBJ2-3; cdr3_nt: TGTGCCAGCAGTCCCTTAGCGGGGGGCTACACAGATACGCAGTATTTT; cdr3_aa: CASSPLAGGYTDTQYF
d_call: -; v_call: TRBV7-9; clone_size: -; j_call: TRBJ1-1; cdr3_nt: TGTGCCAGCAGCCCCGTTGGGAGGGCTTTCTTT; cdr3_aa: CASSPVGRAFF
d_call: TRBD2; v_call: TRBV30; clone_size: -; j_call: TRBJ2-1; cdr3_nt: TGTGCCTGGAGTGGCAGACTAGCGGGAGTCAATGAGCAGTTCTTC; cdr3_aa: CAWSGRLAGVNEQFF
d_call: -; v_call: TRBV3-1/TRBV3-2; clone_size: -; j_call: TRBJ2-5; cdr3_nt: TGTGCCAGCACCTCCCGAGGTCAAGAGACCCAGTACTTC; cdr3_aa: CASTSRGQETQYF
d_call: TRBD1; v_call: TRBV2; clone_size: -; j_call: TRBJ2-1; cdr3_nt: TGTGCCAGCAGAGGGGGCTGGGGGAATGAGCAGTTCTTC; cdr3_aa: CASRGGWGNEQFF
d_call: -; v_call: TRBV11-2; clone_size: -; j_call: TRBJ1-3; cdr3_nt: TGTGCCAGCAGCTTATCGTGGCACGCTGGAAACACCATATATTTT; cdr3_aa: CASSLSWHAGNTIYF
d_call: -; v_call: TRBV12-3/TRBV12-4; clone_size: -; j_call: TRBJ1-1; cdr3_nt: TGTGCCAGCAGTTTGGGGGGGCAAGCTTTCTTT; cdr3_aa: CASSLGGQAFF
d_call: -; v_call: TRBV7-3; clone_size: -; j_call: TRBJ1-1; cdr3_nt: TGTGCCAGCAGCTCCACAGGGAACACTGAAGCTTTCTTT; cdr3_aa: CASSSTGNTEAFF
d_call: -; v_call: TRBV6-5; clone_size: -; j_call: TRBJ2-3; cdr3_nt: TGTGCCAGCAGTTACTCCGGGGGCACAGATACGCAGTATTTT; cdr3_aa: CASSYSGGTDTQYF
d_call: -; v_call: TRBV9; clone_size: -; j_call: TRBJ2-3; cdr3_nt: TGTGCCAGCAGCGTAGGAGAGATCGGTGCAGATACGCAGTATTTT; cdr3_aa: CASSVGEIGADTQYF
d_call: TRBD1; v_call: TRBV5-5; clone_size: -; j_call: TRBJ1-6; cdr3_nt: TGTGCCAGCAGCTCGGACAGGGAGCGCTCACCCCTCCACTTT; cdr3_aa: CASSSDRERSPLHF
d_call: -; v_call: TRBV4-1; clone_size: -; j_call: TRBJ2-7; cdr3_nt: TGCGCCAGCAGCCAAGGAGGATCCTACGAGCAGTACTTC; cdr3_aa: CASSQGGSYEQYF
d_call: -; v_call: TRBV29-1; clone_size: -; j_call: TRBJ1-3; cdr3_nt: TGCAGCGTTGGCGGGGAACGTGGAAACACCATATATTTT; cdr3_aa: CSVGGERGNTIYF
d_call: TRBD1; v_call: TRBV11-1; clone_size: -; j_call: TRBJ1-1; cdr3_nt: TGTGCCAGCAGCCCGCCCCGGACAGGGGTACATTTAGCTTTCTTT; cdr3_aa: CASSPPRTGVHLAFF
d_call: TRBD2; v_call: TRBV30; clone_size: -; j_call: TRBJ2-2; cdr3_nt: TGTGCCTGGAGTGTTCTAGCGGGAGTTACCGGGGAGCTGTTTTTT; cdr3_aa: CAWSVLAGVTGELFF
d_call: -; v_call: TRBV19; clone_size: -; j_call: TRBJ2-7; cdr3_nt: TGTGCCAGTAGTATTAGTTGGGACAACTACGAGCAGTACTTC; cdr3_aa: CASSISWDNYEQYF
d_call: -; v_call: TRBV10-2; clone_size: -; j_call: TRBJ2-1; cdr3_nt: TGCGCCAGCAGTGATCCGTCCAATGAGCAGTTCTTC; cdr3_aa: CASSDPSNEQFF
d_call: -; v_call: TRBV7-8; clone_size: -; j_call: TRBJ2-6; cdr3_nt: TGTGCCAGCAGCTTAGCGGTGGAGGAGTTCTCTGGGGCCAACGTCCTGACTTTC; cdr3_aa: CASSLAVEEFSGANVLTF